This T cell receptor (beta chain) was recorded in a study of blood T cell repertoires in COVID-19 (TCRdb year 2020). Broadly, across the study: The collaborator samples originated in the United States, Italy and Spain and spanned the acute and convalescent phases of COVID-19. The material from the prospective study consisted of cDNA or gDNA derived from T cells, B-cell-depleted T cells, or PBMCs. Subjects who had been exposed to COVID-19, were actively infected with it, or had recovered from it provided the deeply sampled blood TCRbeta repertoires that made up the dataset. The repertoires were released in a freely available public database meant as a resource for research on the immune response to SARS-CoV-2. The samples were drawn from the first 160 participants of the ongoing ImmuneRACE study and from 1,254 subjects provided by 6 global collaborators. Sample metadata almost always included a de-identified subject ID, COVID-19 status, age in years and sex. Where available, HLA class I and class II types were taken from metadata supplied by the sample provider and were not determined by assay-based typing.

This clone was seen a few times. Its target antigen remains unknown. Base qualities are missing; no much larger clone stands one base away. Samples from volunteer blood donors who had recovered from COVID-19 were contributed by a second Seattle source. The collaborating institutions used their own protocols to collect whole blood in K2EDTA tubes. For TCRbeta analysis, collaborators shipped samples in one of three forms: frozen whole blood, isolated PBMCs, or DNA extracted from either of those sample types. The immunoSEQ Assay, a bias-controlled multiplex PCR, was used to amplify TCRbeta CDR3 regions from genomic DNA. The authors processed their data as follows. The number of nucleated cells in each sample was estimated by amplification of reference gene primers within the assay. Sequence reads were collapsed and filtered to measure the absolute abundance of every unique TCRbeta CDR3 rearrangement. Productive Simpson clonality was computed per sample as the square root of Simpson's diversity index over productive rearrangements. Sourced from immuneACCESS, this table was stored by TCRdb with only in-frame sequences that have V and J called. A share of the clones is absent; for the studies checked, an unresolved V gene accounts for under half, and the remainder has no known explanation. That table supplies the V and J calls and clone size; D and trimming were determined from the DNA. Here the sample has about 260,000 clones; about nine tenths occur a single time. The ten largest make up about 2.2% of the sample.

The CDR3, from cysteine to phenylalanine, totals 12 residues. Kept here is only the CDR3 DNA, which spans 36 bases and is read in frame from base 1. V is reduced by 4 bases and J by 4 bases, leaving a spacing of 7 bases between them. Study-wide findings and limitations: The amount of clinical and demographic metadata varied by source and participant and was provided uncurated.

This receptor was identified in a woman aged 50 to 65 who had recovered from COVID-19. This chain joins TRBV12-3 or TRBV12-4 to TRBJ1-1, with TRBD1 as a weak D call on 5 bases. Sequenced sample: peripheral blood. For the CDR3, the sequence is CASSSGSTEAFF. The nucleotides are TGTGCCAGCAGTTCAGGGTCCACTGAAGCTTTCTTT.